Below are 18 T cell receptor beta chains sequenced from a single sample in a study of vaccination and CD4 T cells after COVID-19. Oncomine TCR Beta short-read sequencing was applied to DNA from cultured CD4+ T cells. TCRdb analysed the PCR reads with MiXCR anew, one entry per CDR3 protein. This table has about 12,000 distinct CDR3 sequences, roughly 66% appearing once. Regarding treatment: approximately 9-day PBMC culture with coronavirus spike peptide pools or control peptides (ViraFEST assay). Their antigen targets remain unknown. The specimen was CD4+ T cells from blood, cultured in vitro. Receptors were obtained from a human donor who had recovered from COVID-19.

The V call is TRBV11-2, the J call TRBJ1-6; D call uncertain. In germline, CDR1 is SGHAT, CDR2 FQNNGV. This CDR3 has 15 residues. Trimming removed 1 base from V and 7 bases from J, with 11 bases in between. CDR3 sequence reads: CASSLGRGRNSPLHF. In DNA, the CDR3 is TGTGCCAGCAGCTTAGGTCGTGGGAGAAATTCACCCCTCCACTTT.

The chain employs TRBV5-1 and TRBJ2-1; D might be TRBD2 (5 bases). V shed 0 bases and J shed 7 bases, with 11 bases lying between them. The germline gives CDR1 SGHRS, CDR2 YFSETQ. CDR3 length: 14 amino acids. The CDR3 DNA is TGCGCCAGCAGCTTGGGAACTAGTCGGAATGAGCAGTTCTTC. Its protein is CASSLGTSRNEQFF.

This clonotype was counted only a few times. J is TRBJ1-2 and V is TRBV11-2; 7 nucleotides agree with TRBD1. This CDR3 has 16 amino acids. CDR1 SGHAT and CDR2 FQNNGV come from the germline V gene. V lost 5 bases, J lost 3 bases, and 12 bases stayed unmatched. The CDR3: CASSRTTGTADYGYTF. The DNA of the CDR3 is TGTGCCAGCAGCCGGACAACCGGGACAGCGGACTATGGCTACACCTTC.

This sequence joins TRBV7-8 and TRBJ2-1; no clear D. CDR1 SGHVS and CDR2 FQNEAQ come from the germline V gene. The CDR3 is 14 residues long. Trimming shortened V by 0 bases and J by 4 bases, and 7 bases separated the two germline ends. The CDR3 DNA reads TGTGCCAGCAGCTTAGCGCACTTGTACAATGAGCAGTTCTTC. Translation: CASSLAHLYNEQFF.

This clonotype has only a few counts. J is TRBJ1-5 and V is TRBV2; 12 nucleotides line up with TRBD1. The CDR3 spans 15 residues. J was trimmed by 9 bases and V by 4 bases; bases with no gene match: 7. Germline V CDR1 and CDR2: SNHLY, FYNNEI. The CDR3, as DNA: TGTGCCAGCAGTGCGGGACAGGGGGCAGGCTGGCCCCAGCATTTT. This sequence encodes CASSAGQGAGWPQHF.

The table lists this clonotype with a count of one. CDR3 sequence reads: CAISVGRYEQYF. CDR3 DNA sequence: TGTGCCATCAGTGTTGGGCGCTACGAGCAGTACTTC. V usage is TRBV10-3 and J usage is TRBJ2-7; no firm D call. V lost 4 bases to trimming and J lost 3 bases, with 7 bases between them. The CDR3 spans 12 residues. Germline V lookup: CDR1 ENHRY, CDR2 SYGVKD.

J is TRBJ1-5 and V is TRBV30; perhaps TRBD1 as D (6 bases). CDR3 size: 15 residues. V lost 4 bases to trimming and J lost 4 bases, with 17 bases between them. Germline CDR1 GTSNPN, CDR2 SVGIG (reference sequence). As DNA, the CDR3 is TGTGCCTGGAACCGCGGGGACATAGGAAATCAGCCCCAGCATTTT. Encoded protein: CAWNRGDIGNQPQHF.

The V call is TRBV20-1, the J call TRBJ1-2; D is unresolved. Trimming left V 3 bases short and J 5 bases short, with 10 bases between. The CDR3 runs to 12 residues. CDR1 and CDR2 from the germline V gene are DFQATT and SNEGSKA (reference sequence). This CDR3 is CSASARLYGYTF. The CDR3 bases are TGCAGTGCTAGTGCCCGCTTATATGGCTACACCTTC.

The chain joins TRBV6-2 or TRBV6-3 to TRBJ2-5; no reliable D call. CDR1 is MNHEY, CDR2 SVGEGT, per germline. V was trimmed by 2 bases and J by 5 bases, leaving 18 bases between them. CDR3 length equals 16 residues. CDR3 residues: CASSYPGVSSSETQYF. The CDR3 nucleotides read TGTGCCAGCAGTTACCCGGGTGTTAGCAGTTCGGAGACCCAGTACTTC.

This chain uses TRBV25-1 with TRBJ1-1, with TRBD1 as a possible D gene (5 bases). The CDR3 is made up of 14 amino acids. Deletions cut 7 bases from V and 3 bases from J, with 15 bases between. CDR1 is MGHDK, CDR2 SYGVNS, per germline. CDR3 sequence (DNA): TGTGCCAGCACCGCCACTATGGGGGACACTGAAGCTTTCTTT. This codes for CASTATMGDTEAFF.

The chain joins TRBV6-1 to TRBJ2-6; no clear D. V was trimmed by 6 bases and J by 4 bases, leaving 7 bases between them. The germline V gene has CDR1 MNHNS and CDR2 SASEGT. The CDR3 is 13 amino acids. CDR3 sequence: CASRREGANVLTF. As DNA, the CDR3 is TGTGCCAGCAGGCGCGAGGGGGCCAACGTCCTGACTTTC.

This chain connects TRBV21-1 to TRBJ2-7; TRBD2 is the table's D call, not checked against the DNA. TRBV21-1 is flagged as a pseudogene. CDR3 length: 15 amino acids. The CDR3 DNA follows: TGTGCCAGCAGCAAAGAAGGTCGGGCCACCTACGAGCAGTACTTC. As protein: CASSKEGRATYEQYF.

This chain connects TRBV7-8 to TRBJ2-7; 7 bases match TRBD2. The CDR3 contains 16 residues. In germline, CDR1 is SGHVS, CDR2 FQNEAQ. V was clipped by 2 bases and J by 4 bases; unmatched bases: 11. The CDR3 sequence: CASSLRPGTTMYEQYF. The CDR3 DNA follows: TGTGCCAGCAGCTTAAGACCCGGGACTACGATGTACGAGCAGTACTTC.

The J gene is TRBJ2-5, the V gene TRBV20-1; D tentatively fits TRBD1 or TRBD2 (5 bases each). The germline V gene encodes CDR1 DFQATT and CDR2 SNEGSKA (reference sequence). Trimming took 0 bases from V and 1 from J, leaving 9 bases between them. This CDR3 comprises 14 residues. The DNA for the CDR3 is TGCAGTGCTAGAGATTGGGGGATCCAAGAGACCCAGTACTTC. Protein sequence: CSARDWGIQETQYF.

The chain uses TRBV24-1 and TRBJ2-1, with D hard to call. The CDR3 has 16 amino acids. With 3 bases removed from V and 0 bases from J, the gap between germline ends came to 11 bases. CDR1 is KGHDR, CDR2 SFDVKD, per germline. The CDR3 loop is CATSDSWGSSYNEQFF. The CDR3 DNA sequence: TGTGCCACCAGTGATAGCTGGGGAAGCTCCTACAATGAGCAGTTCTTC.

This sequence joins TRBV20-1 and TRBJ1-2; D not resolved. This CDR3 spans 11 amino acids. The germline CDR1 and CDR2 sequences are DFQATT and SNEGSKA (reference sequence). V was pared by 1 base and J by 7 bases, with 7 bases between. CDR3 sequence reads: CSARVARGYTF. In nucleotides, the CDR3 is TGCAGTGCTAGAGTCGCTCGTGGCTACACCTTC.

This clonotype was detected only a few times. The genes are TRBV15 and TRBJ1-4, with D possibly matching TRBD1 (5 bases). Germline values: CDR1 LNHNV, CDR2 YYDKDF (reference sequence). V shed 0 bases and J shed 2 bases, with 10 bases lying between them. There are 16 residues in the CDR3. CDR3 protein: CATSREVGVTNEKLFF. DNA for the CDR3: TGTGCCACCAGCAGAGAAGTGGGGGTCACTAATGAAAAACTGTTTTTT.

V is TRBV20-1 and J is TRBJ2-5; no clear D gene. The CDR3 sequence is 12 residues long. Germline V gene lookup returns CDR1 DFQATT and CDR2 SNEGSKA (reference sequence). Between the trimmed V and J ends, which lost 2 bases and 1 base, there was a span of 5 bases. CDR3 bases: TGCAGTGCTAGAAACATCCAAGAGACCCAGTACTTC. Translation gives CSARNIQETQYF.